Described below is a single TCR beta chain sequence and its context. Original data processing: Estimation of nucleated cell counts relied on the amplification of reference gene primers. Libraries were prepared by immunoSEQ multiplex PCR; TCRdb keeps only in-frame clonotypes and omits some of them. V and J calls and clone size come straight from that table; D and trimming were deduced from the DNA. Altogether just over 150,000 clones are present, roughly 85% being singletons, with the ten largest covering over 3%. This sample is part of a study of blood T cell repertoires in COVID-19. Study details: Acute and convalescent COVID-19 samples came from the United States, Italy and Spain. PBMCs, B-cell-depleted T cells, or T cells provided the cDNA or gDNA that made up the material.

CDR3 length: 11 amino acids. Germline V lookup: CDR1 SGHTA, CDR2 FQGNSA. The V and J ends lost 4 bases and 9 bases respectively, with 7 bases between them. The chain employs TRBV7-2 and TRBJ1-5; perhaps TRBD1 as D (5 bases). The receptor was derived from a human donor with acute or convalescent COVID-19. The donor label of this sample is uncertain. The specimen sequenced was peripheral blood. The DNA for the CDR3 is TGTGCCAGCAGCTCCCAGGGGCCCCAGCATTTT. This encodes CASSSQGPQHF.